A selection of T cell receptor beta chains follows, all from one sample in a study of siplizumab effects on memory and regulatory T cells. Generated by immunoSEQ multiplex PCR, the TCRdb table keeps only in-frame clones and is missing some. The profile shows approximately 56,000 clones, around 97% of them singletons. The sample consisted of naive CD8+ T cells sorted from blood. These receptors all stem from a human donor in good health. Both conserved end residues are part of each CDR3. D genes are given only for firm matches.

CDR3aa	len	j_gene	v_gene	d_gene
CASSARLAGGLYEQYF	16	TRBJ2-7	TRBV28	TRBD2
CASSSGGSNQPQHF	14	TRBJ1-5	TRBV6-5	-
CASSAGTDYSNQPQHF	16	TRBJ1-5	TRBV9	TRBD1
CASSQDRKTQYF	12	TRBJ2-5	TRBV14	-
CASSAGGAVDVGGYTF	16	TRBJ1-2	TRBV28	-
CASGGTDDNEQFF	13	TRBJ2-1	TRBV9	-
CASSLTGLNTEAFF	14	TRBJ1-1	TRBV5-8	-
CASSPTLSGNTIYF	14	TRBJ1-3	TRBV28	-
CASSSFSDGDHEKLFF	16	TRBJ1-4	TRBV7-8	-
CASKRSYNEQFF	12	TRBJ2-1	TRBV11-3	-
CASSFGLAGVSVYEQYF	17	TRBJ2-7	TRBV11-2	TRBD2
CASSQGSGSTGELFF	15	TRBJ2-2	TRBV4-1	-
CASSQALAGEGYEQYF	16	-	TRBV4-3	TRBD2
CASTRPPELGYTF	13	TRBJ1-2	TRBV7-2	-
CASRPTGTHGYTF	13	TRBJ1-2	TRBV2	TRBD1
CASSDRGGYGYTF	13	TRBJ1-2	TRBV6-1	-
CSVETGDNQPQHF	13	TRBJ1-5	TRBV29-1	TRBD1
CASSLDSYNEQFF	13	TRBJ2-1	TRBV27	-
CASSYRRGQGMNQPQHF	17	TRBJ1-5	TRBV28	-
CASSLIGTPAYNEQFF	16	TRBJ2-1	TRBV5-8	-
CASSSGLAGNEQFF	14	TRBJ2-1	TRBV11-3	TRBD2
CASSLDRAGETQYF	14	TRBJ2-5	TRBV5-1	-
CASSPESDPSYEQYF	15	TRBJ2-7	TRBV18	-
CSVDVRQGNYEQYF	14	TRBJ2-7	TRBV29-1	TRBD1
CASSASPGSSYEQYF	15	TRBJ2-7	TRBV9	-